The 7 T cell receptor beta chains in this list originate from one sample, sequenced in a study of CD8+ T cells in alopecia areata. RNA extraction and reverse transcription yielded cDNA as sequencing template. Clones were read by immunoSEQ multiplex PCR, and TCRdb kept only the in-frame ones, dropping some. The sample shows 150,000 to 200,000 clones, less than 75% of them seen only once. The sequenced sample was CD8+ T cells sorted from blood, obtained at week 0. These receptors all come from a human donor with alopecia areata.

This chain connects TRBV5-1 to TRBJ2-7; D unclear. Between the trimmed V and J ends, which lost 0 bases and 6 bases, there was a span of 10 bases. Germline values: CDR1 SGHRS, CDR2 YFSETQ. CDR3 length: 13 residues. CDR3 DNA sequence: TGCGCCAGCAGCTTGGCAGCCAATAGCGAGCAGTACTTC. Protein product: CASSLAANSEQYF.

The chain has TRBV5-1 and TRBJ1-2; 7 nucleotides align to TRBD1. In germline, CDR1 is SGHRS, CDR2 YFSETQ. Unmatched junction bases numbered 13, after V lost 0 bases and J lost 8 bases. The CDR3 is 16 amino acids. DNA for the CDR3: TGCGCCAGCAGCTTGGGGAGGGGGCAGGCCTTGCAGGGCTACACCTTC. Translation: CASSLGRGQALQGYTF.

The rearrangement uses TRBV4-2 and TRBJ1-1; D not resolved. The length of the CDR3 is 13 residues. The germline V and J ends were trimmed by 1 base and 2 bases, with 5 bases remaining between them. CDR1 LGHNA and CDR2 YNFKEQ come from the germline V gene. The CDR3 nucleotides read TGTGCCAGCAGCCAAGGGGGAAACACTGAAGCTTTCTTT. It encodes CASSQGGNTEAFF.

The V and J genes are TRBV5-1 and TRBJ2-7, with a tentative D call TRBD1 (6 bases). Germline V gene data show CDR1 as SGHRS and CDR2 as YFSETQ. The V gene lost 4 bases and the J gene lost 3 bases, with 14 bases spanning the gap. The CDR3 contains 14 residues. CDR3 in amino acids: CASSVEDSVYEQYF. The DNA for the CDR3 is TGCGCCAGCAGCGTAGAGGACAGTGTCTACGAGCAGTACTTC.

This clone appeared a single time. This sequence joins TRBV29-1 and TRBJ2-4, with no clear D. The germline gives CDR1 SQVTM, CDR2 ANQGSEA. V gave up 2 bases and J gave up 4 bases, with 3 bases separating them. The CDR3 extends over 11 amino acids. CDR3 in amino acids: CSVELKNIQYF. CDR3 DNA: TGCAGCGTTGAATTGAAAAACATTCAGTACTTC.

CDR3 coding DNA: TGTGCCACCAGCAGAGATCTCGGCGCTAATGAGCAGTTCTTC. Its protein is CATSRDLGANEQFF. The chain has TRBV15 and TRBJ2-1, with D unresolved. CDR3 size: 14 residues. The germline V gene encodes CDR1 LNHNV and CDR2 YYDKDF (reference sequence). Trimming stripped 0 bases from V and 7 bases from J, with 10 bases between.

Comments on this clone: This CDR3 is also generated by other DNA sequences in the sample. This sequence joins TRBV4-1 and TRBJ2-5; either TRBD1 or TRBD2 may supply D (5 bases each). The germline CDR1 and CDR2 sequences are MGHRA and YSYEKL. This CDR3 comprises 14 residues. Trimming took off 4 bases at V and 4 bases at J, with 13 bases between the two ends. The CDR3 region has the DNA TGCGCCAGCAGCCCGGGACGAGGTGGAGAGACCCAGTACTTC. Encoded protein: CASSPGRGGETQYF.